This TCR beta chain is from a study of CD8 T cells in Susac syndrome. RNA totalling about 0.5 to 1 ug underwent reverse transcription with random hexamers. TCRdb re-derived calls from the immunoSEQ multiplex PCR reads in MiXCR, one entry per CDR3 protein. The table lists around 100,000 distinct CDR3 sequences, 95% of them singletons, with 0.3% in the top ten. Germline lookup yields CDR1 LNHDA and CDR2 SQIVND (reference sequence). The V segment lost 4 bases and the J segment 2 bases; nucleotides outside the gene matches: 2. The CDR3 sequence is 14 residues long. This clonotype was counted a single time.

This chain links TRBV19 with TRBJ2-4; 7 bases are shared with TRBD1. The sequence came from a human donor with Susac syndrome. What was sequenced was CD8+ T cells from PBMCs. The CDR3 DNA follows: TGTGCCAGTAGTACGACAGGGACCAAAAACATTCAGTACTTC. Residues: CASSTTGTKNIQYF. Filled out from reference TRBV19 and TRBJ2-4, the complete variable domain reads DGGITQSPKYLFRKEGQNVTLSCEQNLNHDAMYWYRQDPGQGLRLIYYSQIVNDFQKGDIAEGYSVSREKKESFPLTVTSAQKNPTAFYLCASSTTGTKNIQYFGAGTRLSVL.